The clone carrying this T cell receptor (beta chain) was seen more than once but under ten times. Its antigen is currently unknown. This sample is part of a study of CD8 T cells in ankylosing spondylitis. The study's findings and limits: With a CD8+ phenotype, disease-linked clones were relatively rare in peripheral blood. One TCR beta motif, made up of fewer than 10 highly homologous variants, appeared characteristic of ankylosing spondylitis blood.

TCRdb ran MiXCR on the 5' RACE reads and lists one entry per CDR3 protein. The sample lists 190,000 or so distinct CDR3 sequences, 10% to 15% occurring once. The CDR3 runs 14 residues. Trimming removed 4 bases at V and 1 base at J, with 7 bases between. CDR1 SSHAT and CDR2 FNYEAQ come from the germline V gene (reference sequence). The sample comprised blood, either unsorted or a sorted T cell fraction (not recorded which). The chain couples TRBV7-7 to TRBJ2-2; D not resolved. This TCR was sampled from a male donor with ankylosing spondylitis or in good health (not recorded which). The CDR3 here is CASSSAKNTGELFF. The CDR3 DNA reads as TGTGCCAGCAGCTCAGCCAAGAACACCGGGGAGCTGTTTTTT. Together with reference TRBV7-7 and TRBJ2-2, the CDR3 gives the full variable domain: GAGVSQSPRYKVTKRGQDVTLRCDPISSHATLYWYQQALGQGPEFLTYFNYEAQPDKSGLPSDRFSAERPEGSISTLTIQRTEQRDSAMYRCASSSAKNTGELFFGEGSRLTVL.